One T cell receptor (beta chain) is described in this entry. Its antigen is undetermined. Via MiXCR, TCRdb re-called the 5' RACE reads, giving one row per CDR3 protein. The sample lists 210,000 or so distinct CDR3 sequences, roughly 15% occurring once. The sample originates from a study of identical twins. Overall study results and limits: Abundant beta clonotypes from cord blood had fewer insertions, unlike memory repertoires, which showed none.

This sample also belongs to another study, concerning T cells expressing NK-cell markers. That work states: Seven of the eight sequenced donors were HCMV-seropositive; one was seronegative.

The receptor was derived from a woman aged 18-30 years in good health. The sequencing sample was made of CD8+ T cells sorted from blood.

Here the CDR3 DNA reads TGTGCCACGTGGGGGTACGGGGGGGACAATGAGCAGTTCTTC. Its translation is CATWGYGGDNEQFF. This chain links TRBV12-3 or TRBV12-4 with TRBJ2-1, with TRBD2 matching 8 bases. CDR3 length equals 14 residues. The junction had 10 bases not matched to a gene; V was cut back by 10 bases and J by 5 bases.